A selection of T cell receptor beta chains follows, all from one sample in a study of OX40 agonist ivuxolimab in advanced cancers. The assay was immunoSEQ multiplex PCR, and TCRdb's table has in-frame clones only and misses some. This table has around 70,000 clones, approximately 81% appearing once. Sequenced material: CD4+ or CD8+ T cells sorted from blood, taken in a trial of the OX40 agonist ivuxolimab. These receptor sequences come from an adult with an advanced solid tumor such as melanoma, head and neck, liver or kidney cancer. CDR3s include the opening cysteine and the closing phenylalanine or tryptophan. The D gene is left open where the match is weak. Only part of the rows carry a size: once, few, many, or a class if the clone is expanded.

d_gene	abundance	v_gene	j_gene	CDR3nt	CDR3aa
-	-	TRBV15	TRBJ2-5	TGTGCCGCGGGCGAAATTTGGGAGACCCAGTACTTC	CAAGEIWETQYF
-	-	TRBV29-1	TRBJ2-5	TGCAGCGTTGATCTGGGGGAGACCCAGTACTTC	CSVDLGETQYF
TRBD1	-	TRBV7-3	TRBJ2-7	TGTGCCAGCAGCTCCCCCGGGACAGGGAACTACGAGCAGTACTTC	CASSSPGTGNYEQYF
-	-	TRBV5-4	TRBJ1-5	TGTGCCAGCAGCCAGTCTCTCAATCAGCCCCAGCATTTT	CASSQSLNQPQHF
TRBD2	-	TRBV28	TRBJ2-3	TGTGCCAGCAGGTTCGATAGACTAGCGGGAGCAGATACGCAGTATTTT	CASRFDRLAGADTQYF
TRBD2	-	TRBV6-6	TRBJ2-1	TGTGCCAGCAGAGTACTAGCGGGGGGGCCGGAAAGGAGGCAGTTCTTC	CASRVLAGGPERRQFF
TRBD1	few	TRBV7-2	TRBJ2-5	TGTGCCAGCAGCTTTATAGGGGGCAGACAAGAGACCCAGTACTTC	CASSFIGGRQETQYF
TRBD2	-	TRBV11-2	TRBJ2-3	TGTGCCAGCAGCCGGGGGGGGCAGGCCACAGATACGCAGTATTTT	CASSRGGQATDTQYF
-	-	TRBV11-1	TRBJ1-1	TGTGCCAGCAGCTTACGGGTCTCCCGAGGGGCTGAAGCTTTCTTT	CASSLRVSRGAEAFF
-	-	TRBV6-4	TRBJ2-5	TGTGCCAGCAGTTGGGTTTCGGTAGAAGAGACCCAGTACTTC	CASSWVSVEETQYF
-	-	TRBV6-5	TRBJ1-5	TGTGCCAGCGGGAAGGGTAGCAATCAGCCCCAGCATTTT	CASGKGSNQPQHF
-	-	TRBV27	TRBJ2-7	TGTGCCAGCAGCCCTTGGGGTTGGGGGAGGCACTACGAGCAGTACTTC	CASSPWGWGRHYEQYF
-	-	TRBV5-6	TRBJ2-5	TGTGCCAGCAGCTTACAAGAGACCCAGTACTTC	CASSLQETQYF
-	-	TRBV5-1	TRBJ1-4	TGCGCCAGCAGCTTCACACCTGACAATCTGCGTGAAAAACTGTTTTTT	CASSFTPDNLREKLFF
-	-	TRBV27	TRBJ1-2	TGTGCCAGCAGTTGGCGGGGGACGGCTGGTGGTGGCTACACCTTC	CASSWRGTAGGGYTF
-	-	TRBV9	TRBJ2-7	TGTGCCAGCAGCGTAGGTGGCGGGGTTCGGGGCGAGCAGTACTTC	CASSVGGGVRGEQYF
-	-	TRBV7-2	TRBJ1-2	TGTGCCAGCAGGCTCCCCCGGGGGAACTATGGCTACACCTTC	CASRLPRGNYGYTF
TRBD2	-	TRBV9	TRBJ2-5	TGTGCCAGCAGTTTGAGCGGGGGCAGAGAGACCCAGTACTTC	CASSLSGGRETQYF
TRBD1	-	TRBV5-6	TRBJ1-1	TGTGCCAGCAGCCCTTACGGGACAGGGAAAAACACTGAAGCTTTCTTT	CASSPYGTGKNTEAFF
-	-	TRBV19	TRBJ2-7	TGTGCCAGTAGTAAGGCAGCGACCTTGAACGAGCAGTACTTC	CASSKAATLNEQYF
-	-	TRBV6-5	TRBJ1-1	TGTGCCAGCAAAAGTGGGGCAGCCCGGCGCGCTTTCTTT	CASKSGAARRAFF
-	-	TRBV19	TRBJ1-2	TGTGCCAGTAGTGCCCTGAGGCAGGGGAGGAATGGCTACACCTTC	CASSALRQGRNGYTF